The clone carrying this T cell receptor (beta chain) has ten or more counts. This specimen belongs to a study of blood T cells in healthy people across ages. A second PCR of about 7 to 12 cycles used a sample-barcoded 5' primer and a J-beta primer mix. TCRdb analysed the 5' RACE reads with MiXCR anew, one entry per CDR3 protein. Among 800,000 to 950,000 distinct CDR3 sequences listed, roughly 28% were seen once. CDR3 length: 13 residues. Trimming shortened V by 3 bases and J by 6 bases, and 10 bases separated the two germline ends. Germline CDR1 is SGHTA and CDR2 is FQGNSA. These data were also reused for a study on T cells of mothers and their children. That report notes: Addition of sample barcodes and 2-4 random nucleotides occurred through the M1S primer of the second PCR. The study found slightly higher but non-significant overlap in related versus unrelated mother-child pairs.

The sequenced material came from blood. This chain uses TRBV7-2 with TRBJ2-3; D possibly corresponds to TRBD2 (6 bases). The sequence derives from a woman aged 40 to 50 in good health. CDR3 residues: CASSFGRSDTQYF. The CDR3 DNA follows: TGTGCCAGCAGCTTCGGGAGATCTGATACGCAGTATTTT.